This entry concerns a single T cell receptor beta chain. These data come from a study of blood T cell repertoires in COVID-19. CDR1 and CDR2 from the germline V gene are SGHRS and YFSETQ. Trimming cost V 0 bases and J 1 base, with 7 bases left between them. The CDR3 length is 14 residues. Original handling: Estimates of nucleated cell counts were drawn from the amplification of reference gene primers. Profiling relied on immunoSEQ multiplex PCR, and the TCRdb table lists in-frame clones only, not all of them. V and J calls and clone size are given by that table; D and trimming were obtained from the DNA. Among under 95,000 clones, approximately 85% were seen once, and the ten largest hold under 6%.

The sequenced material came from peripheral blood. The receptor was derived from a human donor in a cohort sampled during active COVID-19. The genes are TRBV5-1 and TRBJ1-1, with a tentative D call TRBD1 (6 bases). The CDR3 bases are TGCGCCAGCAGCTTGGACAGGGAGAACACTGAAGCTTTCTTT. This gives the protein CASSLDRENTEAFF.